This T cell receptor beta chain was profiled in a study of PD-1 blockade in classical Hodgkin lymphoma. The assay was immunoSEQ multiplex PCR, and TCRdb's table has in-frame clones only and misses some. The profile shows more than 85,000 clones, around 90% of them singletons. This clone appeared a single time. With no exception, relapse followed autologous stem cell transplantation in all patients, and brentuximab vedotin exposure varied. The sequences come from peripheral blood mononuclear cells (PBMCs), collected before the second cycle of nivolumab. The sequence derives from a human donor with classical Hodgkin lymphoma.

The CDR3 bases are TGCGCCAGCAGCCAAGATCTTTTTCAAAACCAAGAGACCCAGTACTTC. Translation: CASSQDLFQNQETQYF. The chain employs TRBV4-1 and TRBJ2-5, with no clear D. V was trimmed by 0 bases and J by 0 bases, leaving 11 bases between them. The CDR3 has 16 amino acids. Germline V gene data show CDR1 as MGHRA and CDR2 as YSYEKL.